Listed here are 18 T cell receptor beta chains from one sample, sequenced in a study of CD8 T cells in ankylosing spondylitis. The study's findings and limits: In ankylosing spondylitis blood, a motif of several highly homologous TCR beta variants appeared characteristic.

TCRdb fed the 5' RACE reads into MiXCR, producing one record per CDR3 protein. The sample includes about 400,000 distinct CDR3 sequences, about a fifth of them seen just once. No cognate antigen is known for these TCRs. Sequenced material: blood, either unsorted or a sorted T cell fraction (not recorded which). The receptors stem from a male donor with ankylosing spondylitis.

This clonotype was detected many times. The CDR3 loop reads CASSFRGNQPQHF. The DNA for the CDR3 is TGTGCCAGCAGTTTCAGGGGAAATCAGCCCCAGCATTTT. The chain employs TRBV12-3 or TRBV12-4 and TRBJ1-5; tentatively, D is TRBD1 (6 bases). The CDR3 is made up of 13 amino acids. The V gene lost 3 bases and the J gene lost 4 bases, with 7 bases spanning the gap.

This clonotype turned up a few times. The J gene is TRBJ1-6, the V gene TRBV20-1; D is perhaps TRBD1 (5 bases). Germline CDR1 reads DFQATT; CDR2 reads SNEGSKA (reference sequence). This CDR3 spans 15 amino acids. Trimming removed 3 bases from V and 8 bases from J, with 17 bases in between. CDR3 sequence: CSASSGARGDSPLHF. For the CDR3, the DNA is TGCAGTGCTAGCAGCGGGGCCCGGGGAGATTCACCCCTCCACTTT.

This clonotype was detected a few times. This rearrangement joins TRBV28 to TRBJ1-2; no firm D call. Trimming stripped 6 bases from V and 4 bases from J, with 21 bases between. CDR1 is MDHEN, CDR2 SYDVKM, per germline. The length of the CDR3 is 16 residues. The CDR3 DNA follows: TGTGCCAGCAGCCTCAGGCCCCGGACGGTTCGCTATGGCTACACCTTC. Translating it yields CASSLRPRTVRYGYTF.

The chain employs TRBV5-1 and TRBJ2-7, with 9 bases lining up with TRBD2. The V segment lost 0 bases and the J segment 2 bases; nucleotides outside the gene matches: 9. Germline-derived CDR1 and CDR2 are SGHRS and YFSETQ. The CDR3 runs 17 residues. CDR3: CASSLDATSGGTYEQYF. In DNA form, the CDR3 reads TGCGCCAGCAGCTTGGATGCGACTAGCGGTGGAACCTACGAGCAGTACTTC.

This chain links TRBV27 with TRBJ2-1; 9 bases align to TRBD2. The junction had 21 bases not matched to a gene; V was cut back by 9 bases and J by 9 bases. Germline lookup yields CDR1 MNHEY and CDR2 SMNVEV (reference sequence). The CDR3 is 17 amino acids. The CDR3 reads CASSRTSASRDVGEQFF. In DNA, the CDR3 is TGTGCCAGTTCCAGGACTAGCGCAAGTAGGGATGTCGGTGAGCAGTTCTTC.

This chain connects TRBV5-6 to TRBJ2-1; 9 positions agree with TRBD2. Trimming took 3 bases from V and 7 from J; bases not matched to a gene: 5. Germline values: CDR1 SGHDT, CDR2 YYEEEE. The CDR3 totals 14 residues. The CDR3 coding sequence is TGTGCCAGCAGCTGGTTAGCGGGAGCAAATGAGCAGTTCTTC. It codes for CASSWLAGANEQFF.

This clonotype was recorded at least ten times. This chain links TRBV12-3 or TRBV12-4 with TRBJ2-7; weak D call: TRBD1 (6 bases). V was trimmed by 6 bases and J by 6 bases, leaving 18 bases between them. This CDR3 is 14 amino acids long. The chain's CDR3 is CASSFIGGFGEQYF. The CDR3 DNA follows: TGTGCCAGCAGCTTCATAGGGGGATTTGGCGAGCAGTACTTC.

This clonotype was counted a few times. V and J are TRBV18 and TRBJ2-7, with 8 nucleotides matching TRBD1. The germline V gene has CDR1 KGHSH and CDR2 LQKENI. The V and J ends lost 2 bases and 3 bases, in that order; junction bases with no gene match: 0. The CDR3 runs 13 residues. DNA of the CDR3: TGTGCCAGCTCACCAACAGGGGGCTACGAGCAGTACTTC. This codes for CASSPTGGYEQYF.

This clonotype has a handful of counts. The chain couples TRBV7-2 to TRBJ1-5, with D maybe TRBD1 (5 bases). Trimming removed 1 base at V and 7 bases at J, with 14 bases between. The germline V gene encodes CDR1 SGHTA and CDR2 FQGNSA. The CDR3 spans 15 residues. Written as DNA, the CDR3 is TGTGCCAGCAGCTTAGACGGGACTTCCCGGCAGCCCCAGCATTTT. Its translation: CASSLDGTSRQPQHF.

This clonotype was recorded once. The chain has TRBV20-1 and TRBJ2-7, with TRBD2 matching 14 bases. J gave up 3 bases and V 6 bases, and 7 bases lay outside the gene matches. CDR3 length equals 15 residues. The germline gives CDR1 DFQATT, CDR2 SNEGSKA (reference sequence). This chain's CDR3 is CSAQAGTSGSYEQYF. The CDR3 DNA reads as TGCAGTGCGCAAGCCGGGACTAGCGGGAGCTACGAGCAGTACTTC.

This clonotype was recorded a few times. V usage is TRBV4-3 and J usage is TRBJ2-3, with D possibly called TRBD1 or TRBD2 (5 bases each). The CDR3 has 14 residues. CDR1 and CDR2 (germline): LGHNA, YSLEER. The V and J ends lost 4 bases and 6 bases respectively, with 14 bases between them. The CDR3 is CASSRYTWGDTQYF. In DNA form, the CDR3 reads TGCGCCAGCAGCCGGTACACGTGGGGGGATACGCAGTATTTT.

This clonotype was picked up a small number of times. The V gene is TRBV24-1, the J gene TRBJ1-1, with D possibly being TRBD1 (6 bases). Trimming removed 8 bases from V and 1 base from J, with 10 bases in between. The CDR3 has 13 amino acids. Looked up from germline, CDR1 is KGHDR and CDR2 is SFDVKD. The CDR3 is CATKGTTNTEAFF. The CDR3 DNA reads TGTGCCACCAAAGGGACAACGAACACTGAAGCTTTCTTT.

The V and J genes are TRBV12-5 and TRBJ2-2; 9 bases fit TRBD2. The trim removed 0 bases at V and 2 bases at J, leaving 7 bases unmatched. This CDR3 is built from 18 residues. Germline V gene data show CDR1 as LGHNT and CDR2 as FRNRAP. CDR3 sequence: CASGLVSELAGNTGELFF. The CDR3, as DNA: TGTGCTAGTGGTTTGGTATCTGAACTAGCGGGCAACACCGGGGAGCTGTTTTTT.

The chain is built from TRBV5-1 and TRBJ2-5; D possibly corresponds to TRBD2 (6 bases). CDR3 length: 17 residues. V lost 0 bases and J lost 1, with 16 bases in between. In germline, CDR1 is SGHRS, CDR2 YFSETQ. The CDR3 DNA reads TGCGCCAGCAGCTTGGGGTTTAGCGGTATAATCCAAGAGACCCAGTACTTC. Translating it yields CASSLGFSGIIQETQYF.

This clonotype has only a few counts. The rearrangement uses TRBV10-3 and TRBJ2-7; D perhaps matches TRBD2 (6 bases). CDR3 length: 15 amino acids. Germline CDR1 ENHRY, CDR2 SYGVKD. Between the trimmed V and J ends, which lost 7 bases and 3 bases, there was a span of 19 bases. The CDR3 sequence: CAITQGLRNYYEQYF. In DNA form, the CDR3 reads TGTGCCATCACTCAGGGACTTAGGAACTACTACGAGCAGTACTTC.

The chain has TRBV25-1 and TRBJ2-5; a possible D gene is TRBD1 (7 bases). Germline lookup yields CDR1 MGHDK and CDR2 SYGVNS. The CDR3 has 13 amino acids. Trimming stripped 9 bases from V and 4 bases from J, with 15 bases between. In nucleotides, the CDR3 is TGTGCCAGGGAGACAGGGAGGCGAGAGACCCAGTACTTC. This gives the protein CARETGRRETQYF.

This clonotype has a single count. This chain uses TRBV6-1 with TRBJ1-4; 7 nucleotides agree with TRBD1. Per germline, CDR1 MNHNS and CDR2 SASEGT. This CDR3 is 14 amino acids long. V was pared by 6 bases and J by 5 bases, with 6 bases of the junction left unmatched. The CDR3 nucleotides are TGTGCCAGCAGCCAGGACAGGCCGAATGAAAAACTGTTTTTT. It codes for CASSQDRPNEKLFF.

This clonotype was seen only a few times. The chain combines TRBV6-4 with TRBJ2-3, with 7 bases lining up with TRBD2. The germline V gene has CDR1 MRHNA and CDR2 SNTAGT. The CDR3 spans 13 residues. After removal of 0 bases from V and 12 bases from J, the junction contained 6 bases not matched to a gene. This CDR3 reads CASSDSRAGSQYF. The CDR3 region has the DNA TGTGCCAGCAGTGACTCTAGAGCGGGATCCCAGTATTTT.